The sequence of this T cell receptor beta chain was determined in a study of control samples from healthy donors and cancer patients. This CDR3 has 13 amino acids. Germline CDR1 reads MDHEN; CDR2 reads SYDVKM. Trimming took 6 bases from V and 6 from J; bases not matched to a gene: 5. Sequencing used immunoSEQ multiplex PCR; TCRdb keeps in-frame clones, though not all of them. The table records some 82,000 clones, 80% to 90% of them present only once. This clonotype originated in a man aged 55-75 years with head and neck cancer. The gene calls are TRBV28 and TRBJ2-1, with 7 bases that match TRBD1. Sequenced input: PBMCs. CDR3 protein: CASSLTGLNEQFF. In nucleotides, the CDR3 is TGTGCCAGCAGCCTGACAGGGCTCAATGAGCAGTTCTTC.